The 8 T cell receptor beta chains below come from one sample, sequenced in a study of shared clonotypes between healthy human individuals. Using immunoSEQ multiplex PCR, the repertoire was profiled, and TCRdb retains in-frame clones only, with some absent. The repertoire holds roughly 490,000 clones, with less than 80% as singletons. The sample comprised PBMCs. The receptors were gathered from a woman aged 40-49 years in good health. Some clones in this sample may be carry-over from other donors' samples.

A few counts support this clone. The CDR3 DNA follows: TGTGCCAGTAGTATGTGGGAGGGAAAGGGCACCGGGGAGCTGTTTTTT. Translation gives CASSMWEGKGTGELFF. J is TRBJ2-2 and V is TRBV19; 7 bases fit TRBD2. Germline-derived CDR1 and CDR2 are LNHDA and SQIVND (reference sequence). J was trimmed by 4 bases and V by 3 bases; bases with no gene match: 8. The CDR3 runs to 16 residues.

As DNA, the CDR3 is TGTGCTAGTGGCCGGGACGACTACAATGAGCAGTTCTTC. As protein: CASGRDDYNEQFF. The chain couples TRBV12-5 to TRBJ2-1; D assignment may be TRBD1 or TRBD2 (5 bases each). V was shortened by 6 bases and J by 3 bases, with 9 bases between the two germline ends. Germline assignment: CDR1 LGHNT and CDR2 FRNRAP. The CDR3 has 13 amino acids.

This sequence joins TRBV7-2 and TRBJ2-3, with 11 bases lining up with TRBD2. The germline CDR1 and CDR2 sequences are SGHTA and FQGNSA. After removal of 4 bases from V and 10 bases from J, the junction contained 10 bases not matched to a gene. The CDR3 length is 15 residues. CDR3 in amino acids: CASSSGGSGRAAQYF. Here the CDR3 DNA reads TGTGCCAGCAGCTCAGGGGGTAGCGGGAGGGCTGCGCAGTATTTT.

The CDR3 is CASSLAPGQGQETQYF. CDR3 nucleotides: TGTGCCAGCAGCTTAGCGCCGGGACAGGGTCAAGAGACCCAGTACTTC. The chain recombines TRBV7-9 with TRBJ2-5, with TRBD1 matching over 9 bases. Germline V gives CDR1 SEHNR, CDR2 FQNEAQ (reference sequence). With V trimmed by 0 bases and J by 2 bases, 4 bases remained unmatched. The length of the CDR3 is 16 residues.

This chain connects TRBV28 to TRBJ2-5; TRBD1 matches at 7 bases. The DNA end is a closer match to TRBJ2-7, so the J assignment may be wrong. Germline V gene sequence: CDR1 MDHEN, CDR2 SYDVKM. The CDR3 loop spans 13 amino acids. CDR3 sequence: CASSLDRLSEQYF. The DNA of the CDR3 is TGTGCCAGCAGTTTGGACAGGCTGAGCGAGCAGTACTTC.

In its sample, this clone was seen once. The chain is built from TRBV11-2 and TRBJ2-6; the D gene is possibly TRBD1 (6 bases). Trimming took off 5 bases at V and 9 bases at J, with 14 bases between the two ends. This CDR3 comprises 14 residues. Germline lookup yields CDR1 SGHAT and CDR2 FQNNGV. The CDR3 sequence: CASSPGGQNNVLTF. CDR3 nucleotide sequence: TGTGCCAGCAGCCCCGGCGGACAGAACAACGTCCTGACTTTC.

This clone was counted once. CDR3: CASSGGPGQGNQPQHF. DNA of the CDR3: TGTGCCAGCAGTGGGGGTCCGGGACAGGGTAATCAGCCCCAGCATTTT. The rearrangement links TRBV2 to TRBJ1-5; TRBD1 agrees at 9 bases. CDR3 size: 16 residues. The V gene's germline CDR1 is SNHLY and CDR2 FYNNEI. After removal of 4 bases from V and 4 bases from J, the junction contained 8 bases not matched to a gene.

The chain couples TRBV7-6 to TRBJ2-2; D is unresolved. V lost 1 base, J lost 6 bases, and 9 bases lay in between. CDR1 is SGHVS, CDR2 FNYEAQ, per germline. The CDR3 consists of 14 residues. The CDR3 loop reads CASSLVQFAGELFF. The CDR3 DNA is TGTGCCAGCAGCTTAGTTCAGTTCGCCGGGGAGCTGTTTTTT.